This is a list of T cell receptor beta chains from one sample in a study of blood T cell repertoires in COVID-19. Assay: immunoSEQ multiplex PCR; the TCRdb copy retains only in-frame clones and omits some. In the table there are a few hundred thousand clones, 85% of which are singletons. The sequencing input was peripheral blood. Receptors were obtained from a woman aged 18-29 years with acute or convalescent COVID-19. The CDR3 runs from the conserved cysteine through the conserved F or W. D genes are given only for firm matches. Some rows have no size entry. The others give once, few or many, or a class for an expanded clone.

J: TRBJ1-5
V: TRBV6-4
size: -
D: -
CDR3: CAMYQKLPGKYSNQPQHF
DNA: TGTGCCATGTACCAGAAATTGCCAGGGAAATATAGCAATCAGCCCCAGCATTTT

J: TRBJ2-3
V: TRBV7-3
size: -
D: -
CDR3: CASSLTAGSTDTQYF
DNA: TGTGCCAGCAGCCTAACGGCAGGTAGCACAGATACGCAGTATTTT

J: TRBJ2-3
V: TRBV27
size: -
D: -
CDR3: CASSPLTRTDTQYF
DNA: TGTGCCAGCAGTCCCCTGACTAGAACAGATACGCAGTATTTT

J: TRBJ1-1
V: TRBV20-1
size: -
D: -
CDR3: CSASGQMNTEAFF
DNA: TGCAGTGCTAGTGGACAGATGAACACTGAAGCTTTCTTT

J: TRBJ1-1
V: TRBV5-6
size: -
D: -
CDR3: CASSPPGTEAFF
DNA: TGTGCCAGCAGCCCCCCGGGCACTGAAGCTTTCTTT

J: TRBJ2-7
V: TRBV7-6
size: -
D: TRBD2
CDR3: CASSFDPPGLGGEQYF
DNA: TGTGCCAGCAGCTTCGACCCCCCGGGACTAGGCGGCGAGCAGTACTTC

J: TRBJ2-1
V: TRBV11-2
size: few
D: TRBD2
CDR3: CASSPTSGHSYNEQFF
DNA: TGTGCCAGCAGCCCCACTAGCGGTCACTCCTACAATGAGCAGTTCTTC

J: TRBJ2-1
V: TRBV7-9
size: -
D: TRBD2
CDR3: CASSLMTSGRANEQFF
DNA: TGTGCCAGCAGCCTAATGACTAGCGGGAGGGCTAATGAGCAGTTCTTC

J: TRBJ1-1
V: TRBV6-5
size: -
D: -
CDR3: CASSLSGALNTEAFF
DNA: TGTGCCAGCAGCTTATCAGGGGCTTTGAACACTGAAGCTTTCTTT

J: TRBJ2-1
V: TRBV30
size: few
D: -
CDR3: CAWSVSSSYEQFF
DNA: TGTGCCTGGAGTGTGTCTAGTAGCTATGAGCAGTTCTTC

J: TRBJ1-5
V: TRBV28
size: -
D: -
CDR3: CASALGGTSNQPQHF
DNA: TGTGCCAGCGCCCTGGGAGGGACAAGCAATCAGCCCCAGCATTTT

J: TRBJ2-3
V: TRBV2
size: -
D: -
CDR3: CASSANGMGATDTQYF
DNA: TGTGCCAGCAGTGCGAACGGGATGGGGGCCACAGATACGCAGTATTTT

J: TRBJ2-1
V: TRBV5-1
size: -
D: TRBD1
CDR3: CASSLSVGQGPYNEQFF
DNA: TGCGCCAGCAGCTTGAGTGTCGGACAGGGGCCATACAATGAGCAGTTCTTC

J: TRBJ2-7
V: TRBV4-2
size: -
D: -
CDR3: CASSHGIAYEQYF
DNA: TGTGCCAGCAGCCACGGGATAGCCTACGAGCAGTACTTC

J: TRBJ2-1
V: TRBV2
size: -
D: -
CDR3: CASSEQGGPTIF
DNA: TGTGCCAGCAGTGAACAAGGGGGACCAACAATCTTC

J: TRBJ1-1
V: TRBV15
size: -
D: -
CDR3: CATSSRQVMNTEAFF
DNA: TGTGCCACCAGCAGCCGACAGGTCATGAACACTGAAGCTTTCTTT

J: TRBJ1-1
V: TRBV20-1
size: -
D: -
CDR3: CSATEAFF
DNA: TGCAGTGCGACAGAAGCTTTCTTT

J: TRBJ1-2
V: TRBV2
size: -
D: TRBD1
CDR3: CATGQYYGYTF
DNA: TGTGCCACGGGACAGTACTATGGCTACACCTTC

J: TRBJ2-7
V: TRBV5-1
size: -
D: -
CDR3: CASLVDSLAQEQYF
DNA: TGCGCCAGTCTCGTGGACAGTCTGGCCCAAGAGCAGTACTTC

J: TRBJ2-4
V: TRBV28
size: -
D: TRBD2
CDR3: CASNPSGIGNIQYF
DNA: TGTGCCAGCAATCCTAGCGGGATCGGAAACATTCAGTACTTC

J: TRBJ2-7
V: TRBV7-3
size: once
D: -
CDR3: CASSFMQGSEQYF
DNA: TGTGCCAGCAGCTTTATGCAGGGTAGCGAGCAGTACTTC

J: TRBJ1-6
V: TRBV6-5
size: few
D: TRBD1
CDR3: CASGVGTDNSPLHF
DNA: TGTGCCAGCGGCGTCGGGACAGACAATTCACCCCTCCACTTT

J: TRBJ2-7
V: TRBV24-1
size: -
D: TRBD1
CDR3: CATSDSTGKGQYF
DNA: TGTGCCACCAGTGATTCGACAGGGAAGGGGCAGTACTTC

J: TRBJ2-2
V: TRBV5-4
size: -
D: TRBD2
CDR3: CASSLEPTSGGAGELFF
DNA: TGTGCCAGCAGCTTGGAACCAACTAGCGGGGGGGCCGGGGAGCTGTTTTTT

J: TRBJ2-2
V: TRBV6-5
size: -
D: -
CDR3: CASSYSRSTGELFF
DNA: TGTGCCAGCAGTTACTCGCGAAGCACCGGGGAGCTGTTTTTT

J: TRBJ2-3
V: TRBV2
size: -
D: -
CDR3: CASTRRPTTDTQYF
DNA: TGTGCCAGTACTAGACGGCCGACCACAGATACGCAGTATTTT

J: TRBJ1-6
V: TRBV2
size: -
D: TRBD1
CDR3: CASSYRQGAYNSPLHF
DNA: TGTGCCAGCAGCTACCGGCAGGGGGCGTATAATTCACCCCTCCACTTT

J: TRBJ2-7
V: TRBV29-1
size: -
D: TRBD1
CDR3: CSVEVTGTGAPEQYF
DNA: TGCAGCGTTGAAGTAACCGGGACAGGGGCACCCGAGCAGTACTTC

J: TRBJ2-1
V: TRBV19
size: -
D: -
CDR3: CASSIEGGGVDEQFF
DNA: TGTGCCAGTAGTATAGAGGGCGGCGGGGTGGATGAGCAGTTCTTC

J: TRBJ2-4
V: TRBV2
size: once
D: -
CDR3: CASLAKNIQYF
DNA: TGTGCATCACTAGCCAAAAACATTCAGTACTTC

J: TRBJ2-3
V: TRBV14
size: -
D: -
CDR3: CASSRGLYTDTQYF
DNA: TGTGCCAGCAGCCGGGGACTCTACACAGATACGCAGTATTTT

J: TRBJ2-1
V: TRBV7-3
size: -
D: -
CDR3: CASSLTGSSYNEQFF
DNA: TGTGCCAGCAGCCTCACGGGGAGCTCCTACAATGAGCAGTTCTTC

J: TRBJ2-2
V: TRBV2
size: -
D: TRBD1
CDR3: CASSPGTGDTGELFF
DNA: TGTGCCAGCAGCCCCGGGACAGGGGACACCGGGGAGCTGTTTTTT

J: TRBJ1-2
V: TRBV7-9
size: -
D: TRBD1
CDR3: CASSVGQRDYGYTF
DNA: TGTGCCAGCAGCGTGGGACAGCGGGACTATGGCTACACCTTC

J: TRBJ1-2
V: TRBV7-2
size: -
D: -
CDR3: CASSLDFRGAYGYTF
DNA: TGTGCCAGCAGCTTAGACTTCAGGGGCGCCTATGGCTACACCTTC

J: TRBJ1-5
V: TRBV27
size: -
D: TRBD1
CDR3: CASSSGQGVNQPQHF
DNA: TGTGCCAGCAGTTCGGGACAGGGGGTTAATCAGCCCCAGCATTTT

J: TRBJ1-1
V: TRBV19
size: -
D: TRBD1
CDR3: CASSSQTGVTEAFF
DNA: TGTGCCAGTAGTAGCCAGACAGGGGTAACTGAAGCTTTCTTT

J: TRBJ1-4
V: TRBV9
size: -
D: TRBD1
CDR3: CASSSDRVGEKLFF
DNA: TGTGCCAGCAGCTCAGACAGGGTTGGGGAAAAACTGTTTTTT

J: TRBJ2-5
V: TRBV5-4
size: -
D: TRBD1
CDR3: CASSLVGDRVQTQYF
DNA: TGTGCCAGCAGCTTGGTGGGTGACAGGGTGCAGACCCAGTACTTC

J: TRBJ1-2
V: TRBV9
size: -
D: -
CDR3: CASSPPGARMSYTF
DNA: TGTGCCAGCAGCCCCCCAGGGGCGAGGATGAGCTACACCTTC

J: TRBJ2-3
V: TRBV3-1/TRBV3-2
size: -
D: -
CDR3: CASSQSRVDRTDTQYF
DNA: TGTGCCAGCAGCCAAAGCAGGGTCGATCGGACAGATACGCAGTATTTT

J: TRBJ1-6
V: TRBV15
size: -
D: -
CDR3: CATGGGRHSPLHF
DNA: TGTGCCACCGGCGGGGGTCGGCATTCACCCCTCCACTTT

J: TRBJ2-5
V: TRBV5-5
size: -
D: TRBD1
CDR3: CASSPYGDSQETQYF
DNA: TGTGCCAGCAGCCCGTATGGGGACAGTCAAGAGACCCAGTACTTC

J: TRBJ2-3
V: TRBV3-1/TRBV3-2
size: -
D: -
CDR3: CASSQARGETDTQYF
DNA: TGTGCCAGCAGCCAGGCCAGGGGCGAAACAGATACGCAGTATTTT

J: TRBJ2-7
V: TRBV6-5
size: -
D: TRBD1
CDR3: CASRGTGAYEQYF
DNA: TGTGCCAGCAGGGGGACAGGAGCTTACGAGCAGTACTTC

J: TRBJ2-2
V: TRBV21-1
size: -
D: -
CDR3: CASSKERTMAPGELFF
DNA: TGTGCCAGCAGCAAAGAGAGGACTATGGCGCCCGGGGAGCTGTTTTTT

J: TRBJ2-7
V: TRBV15
size: -
D: -
CDR3: CATSRELSYEQYF
DNA: TGTGCCACCAGCAGAGAACTGTCCTACGAGCAGTACTTC

J: TRBJ2-3
V: TRBV27
size: -
D: TRBD2
CDR3: CASRVGGAGGGRDTQYF
DNA: TGTGCCAGCAGAGTAGGTGGAGCGGGGGGGGGTAGGGATACGCAGTATTTT

J: TRBJ2-3
V: TRBV4-1
size: -
D: TRBD2
CDR3: CASSPGGGPDTQYF
DNA: TGCGCCAGCAGCCCCGGGGGGGGCCCCGATACGCAGTATTTT

J: TRBJ1-2
V: TRBV19
size: -
D: -
CDR3: CASSIGAGYTF
DNA: TGTGCCAGTAGTATTGGGGCGGGCTACACCTTC

J: TRBJ2-3
V: TRBV11-3
size: few
D: TRBD2
CDR3: CASSFGTSGRTDTQYF
DNA: TGTGCCAGCAGCTTCGGGACTAGCGGGAGGACAGATACGCAGTATTTT

J: TRBJ1-2
V: TRBV7-9
size: -
D: TRBD1
CDR3: CASSLGQGIYGYTF
DNA: TGTGCCAGCAGCTTAGGACAGGGGATCTATGGCTACACCTTC

J: TRBJ2-4
V: TRBV28
size: few
D: TRBD1
CDR3: CASTLTGTGGLAKNIQYF
DNA: TGTGCCAGCACCCTTACTGGGACAGGGGGACTAGCCAAAAACATTCAGTACTTC

J: TRBJ2-7
V: TRBV7-9
size: -
D: TRBD2
CDR3: CASSLALIGGRDEQYF
DNA: TGTGCCAGCAGCTTAGCGCTAATCGGGGGGAGAGACGAGCAGTACTTC

J: TRBJ1-1
V: TRBV7-3
size: -
D: -
CDR3: CASSRSSGGNTEAFF
DNA: TGTGCCAGCAGCCGTAGTTCGGGAGGGAACACTGAAGCTTTCTTT

J: TRBJ2-3
V: TRBV10-3
size: -
D: -
CDR3: CAISESTESDTQYF
DNA: TGTGCCATCAGTGAGTCGACGGAGTCAGATACGCAGTATTTT

J: TRBJ1-1
V: TRBV7-2
size: -
D: -
CDR3: CASSLGTYLSEAFF
DNA: TGTGCCAGCAGCTTAGGGACATACCTCTCGGAAGCTTTCTTT

J: TRBJ2-7
V: TRBV27
size: -
D: -
CDR3: CASRDRSEQYF
DNA: TGTGCCAGCAGAGACAGGAGCGAGCAGTACTTC